The 25 T cell receptor beta chains reported below all come from one sample, sequenced in a study of spatial heterogeneity in lung cancer (dated by TCRdb to the late 2010s). What this sample's time point label stands for: sample taken at primary tumor resection. For TCR sequencing, whole RNA was extracted from tumor and nontumor lung tissue, or from cryopreserved PBMC samples, and no cell sorting was done. Library generation was performed with 5' RACE. Reads for this sample came from a NextSeq 500. Using fastp trimming at Q25 and MiXCR clonotype assembly, TCRdb reanalyzed the public sequencing data and kept in-frame beta chains. Identical CDR3 proteins give one entry, which carries the most common genes and DNA. For this sample there are about 92,000 distinct CDR3 sequences; 10% to 15% appear just once. Clones ranked in the top ten supply about two fifths of the sample. The starting material was PBMCs, obtained at surgery. The receptors stem from a male donor with early-stage non-small cell lung cancer.

This clonotype occurred a few times. The chain couples TRBV19 to TRBJ2-1; 11 bases align to TRBD2. This CDR3 has 17 residues. Germline-derived CDR1 and CDR2 are LNHDA and SQIVND (reference sequence). With 5 bases clipped from V and 1 base from J, the junction kept 7 bases outside the gene matches. The CDR3: CASSETSGILSYNEQFF. The CDR3 nucleotides read TGTGCCAGTAGTGAGACTAGCGGGATCCTATCCTACAATGAGCAGTTCTTC.

This clonotype was observed many times. This rearrangement joins TRBV20-1 to TRBJ2-3; TRBD2 matches at 8 bases. The CDR3 contains 15 residues. Germline-derived CDR1 and CDR2 are DFQATT and SNEGSKA (reference sequence). V gave up 7 bases and J gave up 6 bases; unmatched junction bases: 15. The CDR3 sequence is CSERSGGALSDTQYF. Written as DNA, the CDR3 is TGCAGTGAGAGGTCCGGGGGGGCCTTATCGGATACGCAGTATTTT.

This clonotype occurred many times. This sequence joins TRBV20-1 and TRBJ2-7; the D is unclear. Trimming left V 0 bases short and J 7 bases short, with 13 bases between. Germline CDR1 is DFQATT and CDR2 is SNEGSKA (reference sequence). This CDR3 contains 13 residues. CDR3 in amino acids: CSARDLGGREQYF. In DNA form, the CDR3 reads TGCAGTGCTAGAGATCTGGGCGGTAGAGAGCAGTACTTC.

Only a few counts were recorded for this clonotype. This chain connects TRBV7-9 to TRBJ2-2, with D perhaps matching TRBD2 (5 bases). Germline V gene sequence: CDR1 SEHNR, CDR2 FQNEAQ (reference sequence). V dropped 4 bases and J dropped 5 bases, with 17 bases sitting between them. This CDR3 spans 16 amino acids. In nucleotides, the CDR3 is TGTGCCAGCAGCTCGCCGTCCCTAGCCGGGACCGGGGAGCTGTTTTTT. It encodes CASSSPSLAGTGELFF.

This clonotype was observed a handful of times. The chain couples TRBV20-1 to TRBJ1-6; D is unclear. The CDR3 contains 12 residues. Germline CDR1 and CDR2: DFQATT and SNEGSKA (reference sequence). With 0 bases removed from V and 10 bases from J, the gap between germline ends came to 7 bases. CDR3 region: CSARDGPSPLHF. CDR3 coding DNA: TGCAGTGCTAGAGATGGCCCGTCACCCCTCCACTTT.

The chain combines TRBV29-1 with TRBJ1-2; the D gene is possibly TRBD1 (6 bases). V was clipped by 0 bases and J by 4 bases, with 9 bases between them. The CDR3 has 13 amino acids. Germline V gene lookup returns CDR1 SQVTM and CDR2 ANQGSEA. CDR3 sequence: CSVEEGALYGYTF. The CDR3 bases are TGCAGCGTTGAAGAGGGGGCCCTCTATGGCTACACCTTC.

The rearrangement uses TRBV27 and TRBJ2-3; TRBD1 matches at 9 bases. V gave up 8 bases and J gave up 0 bases; unmatched junction bases: 3. The germline V gene has CDR1 MNHEY and CDR2 SMNVEV (reference sequence). The CDR3 is 14 amino acids. CDR3 nucleotides: TGTGCCAGCGGCACAGGGGGCAGCACAGATACGCAGTATTTT. It is translated as CASGTGGSTDTQYF.

This clonotype was observed a handful of times. The chain is built from TRBV28 and TRBJ1-5; D may be TRBD1 (5 bases). Between the trimmed V and J ends, which lost 5 bases and 6 bases, there was a span of 17 bases. Germline V gives CDR1 MDHEN, CDR2 SYDVKM. This CDR3 region has 15 residues. The CDR3 reads CASSRPQGFGQPQHF. CDR3 coding DNA: TGTGCCAGCAGTAGACCCCAGGGTTTTGGTCAGCCCCAGCATTTT.

To note about this clonotype: Germline and junction disagree at one end, which may indicate a read error. The rearrangement joins TRBV7-7 to TRBJ2-3; 7 nucleotides line up with TRBD1. Germline CDR1 and CDR2: SSHAT and FNYEAQ (reference sequence). This CDR3 is 15 amino acids long. The CDR3 spells CASSPLGTGTDTQYF. The CDR3 DNA reads TGTGCTAGCAGCCCTCTAGGGACAGGCACAGATACGCAGTATTTT.

The chain carries TRBV19 and TRBJ1-1, with D unresolved. Trimming left V 6 bases short and J 10 bases short, with 12 bases between. Germline V lookup: CDR1 LNHDA, CDR2 SQIVND (reference sequence). The CDR3 length is 11 residues. CDR3 sequence (DNA): TGTGCCAGTAGCTATGGCGAGGGAGCTTTCTTT. Translated, it gives CASSYGEGAFF. The whole variable domain, remainder taken from reference TRBV19 and TRBJ1-1, is DGGITQSPKYLFRKEGQNVTLSCEQNLNHDAMYWYRQDPGQGLRLIYYSQIVNDFQKGDIAEGYSVSREKKESFPLTVTSAQKNPTAFYLCASSYGEGAFFGQGTRLTVV.

The table lists this clonotype with many counts. Germline is not matched at one junction end, which may reflect a read error. V gene TRBV12-3 or TRBV12-4 combines with J gene TRBJ2-1; D ambiguous. The CDR3 covers 13 residues. CDR3 coding DNA: TGTGCCAGCAGCTTAGGGTCGTCGAATGAGCAGTTCTTC. Translation gives CASSLGSSNEQFF.

In regard to this clonotype: A much larger clone differs by one base, so this may be a read error. The rearrangement uses TRBV29-1 and TRBJ2-7, with a possible D match to TRBD1 (5 bases). Germline V gives CDR1 SQVTM, CDR2 ANQGSEA. The CDR3 runs to 12 residues. Trimming took 6 bases from V and 1 from J, leaving 10 bases between them. CDR3 DNA: TGCAGCGTCGAACAGGCTTCCTACGAGCAGTACTTC. Protein product: CSVEQASYEQYF.

This chain connects TRBV15 to TRBJ2-1, with D possibly matching TRBD2 (5 bases). The length of the CDR3 is 14 residues. V lost 5 bases to trimming and J lost 8 bases, with 16 bases between them. Germline values: CDR1 LNHNV, CDR2 YYDKDF (reference sequence). CDR3 DNA: TGTGCCACCAGCGCCCCGGGAAGAGCCGATGAGCAGTTCTTC. The encoded protein is CATSAPGRADEQFF.

This clonotype has just a few counts. The chain has TRBV2 and TRBJ1-2; the match to TRBD1 covers 10 bases. Germline V gene lookup returns CDR1 SNHLY and CDR2 FYNNEI. The ends lost 6 bases at V and 2 bases at J; junction bases unmatched: 3. The CDR3 has 14 amino acids. The CDR3 region is CASRPGQGNYGYTF. CDR3 sequence (DNA): TGTGCCAGCAGACCGGGACAGGGGAACTATGGCTACACCTTC.

The gene calls are TRBV2 and TRBJ1-2; unclear D gene. The CDR3 contains 13 residues. CDR1 is SNHLY, CDR2 FYNNEI, per germline. Trimming left V 4 bases short and J 1 base short, with 7 bases between. The CDR3 nucleotides read TGTGCCAGCAGTGGGGAGTTTAACTATGGCTACACCTTC. Translated: CASSGEFNYGYTF.

This chain's CDR3 is CASSLGQGPGNSPLHF. CDR3 nucleotides: TGTGCCAGCAGTCTCGGACAGGGCCCTGGGAATTCACCCCTCCACTTT. The chain carries TRBV12-3 or TRBV12-4 and TRBJ1-6, with 8 nucleotides matching TRBD1. The V and J ends lost 5 bases and 7 bases, in that order; junction bases with no gene match: 10. This CDR3 spans 16 amino acids.

J is TRBJ2-5 and V is TRBV28; D is unresolved. V lost 5 bases and J 1 base, leaving 5 bases between the germline ends. The CDR3 runs to 12 residues. Germline-derived CDR1 and CDR2 are MDHEN and SYDVKM. CDR3 nucleotide sequence: TGTGCCAGCAGTCGGCCCCAAGAGACCCAGTACTTC. This sequence encodes CASSRPQETQYF.

This clonotype was counted many times. The genes are TRBV20-1 and TRBJ2-7; 7 bases agree with TRBD1. V gave up 7 bases and J gave up 2 bases; unmatched junction bases: 8. Germline V gives CDR1 DFQATT, CDR2 SNEGSKA (reference sequence). This CDR3 is 13 amino acids long. Here the CDR3 reads CSVLMTGPYEQYF. The CDR3 DNA follows: TGCAGTGTTTTGATGACAGGGCCCTACGAGCAGTACTTC.

This clonotype was observed at least ten times. The chain couples TRBV7-9 to TRBJ1-1; TRBD1 matches 7 bases. Germline V lookup: CDR1 SEHNR, CDR2 FQNEAQ (reference sequence). The CDR3 consists of 13 residues. With V trimmed by 5 bases and J by 4 bases, 4 bases remained unmatched. CDR3 sequence (DNA): TGTGCCAGCAGCGAGACAGGGTTCACTGAAGCTTTCTTT. Its translation: CASSETGFTEAFF.

About this clonotype itself: A read error is possible here, since a much larger clone lies one base away. Given the absence of the conserved phenylalanine or tryptophan at the CDR3 end, a read error is likely. The V and J genes are TRBV9 and TRBJ2-3, with a possible D match to TRBD2 (5 bases). This CDR3 contains 16 residues. Trimming took 0 bases from V and 0 from J, leaving 11 bases between them. CDR1 SGDLS and CDR2 YYNGEE come from the germline V gene. The CDR3, as DNA: TGTGCCAGCAGCGTAGGAGGGCGGGCCAGCACAGATACGCAGTATATT. This translates into CASSVGGRASTDTQYI.

About this clonotype: It may be a read error: a sequence one base away is much more abundant. This chain uses TRBV7-9 with TRBJ2-5; D possibly corresponds to TRBD2 (6 bases). V was clipped by 1 base and J by 1 base, with 10 bases between them. This CDR3 is built from 15 residues. Germline V gene sequence: CDR1 SEHNR, CDR2 FQNEAQ (reference sequence). CDR3 in amino acids: CASSLDQEGQETQYF. DNA of the CDR3: TGTGCCAGCAGCTTAGATCAGGAGGGCCAAGAGACCCAGTACTTC.

The chain is built from TRBV7-9 and TRBJ2-5; 8 bases are a match to TRBD1. This CDR3 is built from 13 residues. CDR1 is SEHNR, CDR2 FQNEAQ, per germline (reference sequence). Trimming took 6 bases from V and 4 from J; bases not matched to a gene: 4. In DNA form, the CDR3 reads TGTGCCAGCAGTTCCAGGGGGCTAGAGACCCAGTACTTC. Amino acids: CASSSRGLETQYF.

The chain has TRBV7-2 and TRBJ2-7; maybe TRBD1 (6 bases). V lost 4 bases, J lost 5 bases, and 15 bases lay in between. This CDR3 is built from 14 residues. Germline CDR1 and CDR2: SGHTA and FQGNSA. The CDR3 DNA reads TGTGCCAGCAGCTCGTCCCGGGACATTGACGAGCAGTACTTC. Translated: CASSSSRDIDEQYF. The variable domain in full, completed from reference TRBV7-2 and TRBJ2-7, reads GAGVSQSPSNKVTEKGKDVELRCDPISGHTALYWYRQSLGQGLEFLIYFQGNSAPDKSGLPSDRFSAERTGGSVSTLTIQRTQQEDSAVYLCASSSSRDIDEQYFGPGTRLTVT.

In its sample, this clonotype was seen a few times. The chain recombines TRBV5-1 with TRBJ2-1; 8 bases agree with TRBD2. The CDR3 consists of 15 residues. The V and J ends lost 0 bases and 8 bases, in that order; junction bases with no gene match: 7. Germline CDR1 and CDR2: SGHRS and YFSETQ. The CDR3 sequence is CASSLVSSGSDEQFF. For the CDR3, the DNA is TGCGCCAGCAGCTTGGTTTCCAGCGGGAGCGATGAGCAGTTCTTC.

V is TRBV7-3 and J is TRBJ2-5; 9 bases align to TRBD2. The CDR3 loop spans 14 amino acids. The V gene's germline CDR1 is SGHTA and CDR2 FQGTGA. The junction had 6 bases not matched to a gene; V was cut back by 0 bases and J by 10 bases. CDR3 DNA sequence: TGTGCCAGCAGCTTAACGCCTAGCGGGACGAGCCAGTACTTC. This gives the protein CASSLTPSGTSQYF.